Below are 11 T cell receptor beta chains sequenced from a single sample in a study of CD8 T cells in ankylosing spondylitis. MiXCR, applied by TCRdb to the 5' RACE reads, yields one record per CDR3 protein. This table holds 100,000 to 150,000 distinct CDR3 sequences, about an eighth found once. The sequenced material came from blood, either unsorted or a sorted T cell fraction (not recorded which). These TCRs come from a female donor with ankylosing spondylitis or in good health (not recorded which).

The chain carries TRBV7-9 and TRBJ1-1; 11 nucleotides line up with TRBD1. Germline-derived CDR1 and CDR2 are SEHNR and FQNEAQ (reference sequence). Germline trimming cut 4 bases from V and 5 bases from J; bases unmatched to any gene: 9. The CDR3 has 16 residues. CDR3 nucleotides: TGTGCCAGCAGCTGGCGGACAGGGGGCTTTAGAACTGAAGCTTTCTTT. This gives the protein CASSWRTGGFRTEAFF. The full variable domain, completed using reference TRBV7-9 and TRBJ1-1, is DTGVSQNPRHKITKRGQNVTFRCDPISEHNRLYWYRQTLGQGPEFLTYFQNEAQLEKSRLLSDRFSAERPKGSFSTLEIQRTEQGDSAMYLCASSWRTGGFRTEAFFGQGTRLTVV.

The V call is TRBV30, the J call TRBJ1-3; D ambiguous. From germline, CDR1 is GTSNPN and CDR2 SVGIG (reference sequence). This CDR3 has 13 amino acids. The V gene lost 2 bases and the J gene lost 2 bases, with 7 bases spanning the gap. The CDR3, as DNA: TGTGCCTGGAGTAGCCGGCCTGGAAACACCATATATTTT. It translates to CAWSSRPGNTIYF.

The chain links TRBV7-9 to TRBJ1-5, with 7 bases matching TRBD1. There are 14 residues in the CDR3. Germline lookup yields CDR1 SEHNR and CDR2 FQNEAQ (reference sequence). The trim removed 3 bases at V and 7 bases at J, leaving 6 bases unmatched. CDR3 nucleotides: TGTGCCAGCAGCTTTTCAGGGGGGAACCAGCCCCAGCATTTT. This sequence encodes CASSFSGGNQPQHF.

In the case of this clonotype: A much larger clone lies a single base off, so this may be a read error. The J gene is TRBJ2-1, the V gene TRBV5-6; 14 bases align to TRBD2. CDR1 SGHDT and CDR2 YYEEEE come from the germline V gene. The CDR3 spans 18 residues. Unmatched junction bases numbered 14, after V lost 4 bases and J lost 8 bases. For the CDR3, the DNA is TGTGCCAGCAGCAACCCAACCGGGACTAGCGGGAGTAGCCATGAGCAGTTCTTC. It codes for CASSNPTGTSGSSHEQFF.

There are many counts of this clonotype. This sequence joins TRBV5-1 and TRBJ1-5; unclear D gene. Trimming took off 5 bases at V and 7 bases at J, with 13 bases between the two ends. The germline V gene encodes CDR1 SGHRS and CDR2 YFSETQ. The CDR3 contains 13 residues. The CDR3 sequence is CASSPADGQPQHF. The DNA of the CDR3 is TGCGCCAGCAGTCCGGCCGACGGACAGCCCCAGCATTTT.

CDR3 region: CASSLTNAGGRTDTQYF. The CDR3 coding sequence is TGTGCCAGCAGCTTAACGAACGCGGGGGGGCGGACAGATACGCAGTATTTT. This sequence joins TRBV7-3 and TRBJ2-3, with 9 bases matching TRBD2. The V gene's germline CDR1 is SGHTA and CDR2 FQGTGA. Trimming removed 0 bases from V and 3 bases from J; junction bases left unmatched: 7. This CDR3 is built from 17 residues.

The chain employs TRBV16 and TRBJ2-7; a weak D match, TRBD1 (5 bases). The CDR3 is 16 amino acids. With 0 bases removed from V and 0 bases from J, the gap between germline ends came to 12 bases. Germline loops: CDR1 KGHSY, CDR2 FQNENV. DNA for the CDR3: TGTGCCAGCAGCCAATCTAACAGGCCGAGCTCCTACGAGCAGTACTTC. Translating gives CASSQSNRPSSYEQYF.

This clonotype was seen a handful of times. The V call is TRBV18, the J call TRBJ2-2; D may be TRBD2 (5 bases). CDR3 length equals 17 residues. Germline V gene lookup returns CDR1 KGHSH and CDR2 LQKENI. Trimming removed 0 bases at V and 4 bases at J, with 15 bases between. CDR3 DNA sequence: TGTGCCAGCTCACCACCGAATAATCGGGGAGCCACCGGGGAGCTGTTTTTT. It encodes CASSPPNNRGATGELFF.

This clonotype was found many times. The gene calls are TRBV25-1 and TRBJ2-1, with TRBD1 matching 8 bases. Trimming cost V 3 bases and J 4 bases; bases outside gene matches: 11. There are 17 residues in the CDR3. The germline V gene has CDR1 MGHDK and CDR2 SYGVNS. Here the CDR3 DNA reads TGTGCCAGCAGTGAGTTGGGGACAGGAACTTTGTACAATGAGCAGTTCTTC. Its protein is CASSELGTGTLYNEQFF.

This clonotype was recorded many times. The J gene is TRBJ2-7, the V gene TRBV29-1; 7 nucleotides match TRBD1. J gave up 2 bases and V 6 bases, and 10 bases lay outside the gene matches. The CDR3 spans 14 residues. Germline V gene data show CDR1 as SQVTM and CDR2 as ANQGSEA. The DNA of the CDR3 is TGCAGCGTACTCCCGGGACAGCTAACCTACGAGCAGTACTTC. This translates into CSVLPGQLTYEQYF.

This clonotype was seen at least ten times. V and J are TRBV5-1 and TRBJ1-2; no reliable D call. This CDR3 is 14 amino acids long. Per germline, CDR1 SGHRS and CDR2 YFSETQ. The ends were cut back, 4 bases at V and 3 bases at J, with 13 bases in the middle. Here the CDR3 DNA reads TGCGCCAGCAGCGAAGGGCAGGCGGACTATGGCTACACCTTC. Its protein product is CASSEGQADYGYTF.